The present entry profiles one T cell receptor beta chain with its context. Its antigen is still unknown. The data stem from a study of OX40 agonist ivuxolimab in advanced cancers. Across the whole study: Cancers in dose escalation were hepatocellular, melanoma, renal cell and head and neck.

Study-wide findings and caveats: Nonresponders included some who also had low normalized T-cell clonal expansion. With doses of 0.1 to 3.0 mg/kg, CD4+ and CD8+ blood T cells had undergone clonal expansion by week 6.

Libraries were prepared by immunoSEQ multiplex PCR; TCRdb keeps only in-frame clonotypes and omits some of them. The sample includes about 77,000 clones, around 85% seen only once; the top ten take under 2.5%. Sampling of blood occurred at baseline, cycle 4 day 1, and cycle 7 day 1. Trimming stripped 8 bases from V and 11 bases from J, with 13 bases between. There are 11 residues in the CDR3. Germline CDR1 is SNHLY and CDR2 is FYNNEI. Material: CD4+ or CD8+ T cells sorted from blood, obtained in a trial of the OX40 agonist ivuxolimab. V and J are TRBV2 and TRBJ1-5, with a possible D match to TRBD1 (5 bases). This clonotype originated in an adult with an advanced solid tumor such as melanoma, head and neck, liver or kidney cancer. CDR3 loop: CASGGSSAQHF. The CDR3 bases are TGTGCCAGCGGGGGATCTTCGGCCCAGCATTTT.